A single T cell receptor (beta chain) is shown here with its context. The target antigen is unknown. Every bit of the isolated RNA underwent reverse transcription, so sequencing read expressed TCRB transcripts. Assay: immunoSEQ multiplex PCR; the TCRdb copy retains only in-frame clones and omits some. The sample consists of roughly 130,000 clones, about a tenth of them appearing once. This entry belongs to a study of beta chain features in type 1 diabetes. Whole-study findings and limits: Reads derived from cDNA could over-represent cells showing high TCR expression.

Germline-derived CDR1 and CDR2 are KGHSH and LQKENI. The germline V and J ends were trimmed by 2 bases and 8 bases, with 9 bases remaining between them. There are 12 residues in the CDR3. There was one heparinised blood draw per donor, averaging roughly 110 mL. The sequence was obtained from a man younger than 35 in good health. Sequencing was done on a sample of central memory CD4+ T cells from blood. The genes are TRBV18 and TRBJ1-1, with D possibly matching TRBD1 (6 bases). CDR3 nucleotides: TGTGCCAGCTCACCAGATACAGGGGAAGCTTTCTTT. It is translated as CASSPDTGEAFF.